This T cell receptor beta chain stems from a study of cytomegalovirus exposure and HLA in healthy donors. Study-wide findings and caveats: V- and J-gene trimming of TCR beta was linked (in a later analysis) to a missense DCLRE1C variant.

Donors showed nominal health when sampled, although they likely had unrecorded immune exposures. Notes on this clone: What it recognizes is unknown.

PCR was performed using 60 Vbeta and 13 Jbeta primers. Using immunoSEQ multiplex PCR, the repertoire was profiled, and TCRdb retains in-frame clones only, with some absent. The table has around 200,000 clones, roughly four fifths seen once. Sequencing input: PBMCs. The TCR was taken from a girl aged 2-10 years in good health and CMV-seronegative.

In nucleotides, the CDR3 is TGCGCCAGCAGCACCTGGACAGGGGGCCGCGAGCAGTACTTC. This sequence encodes CASSTWTGGREQYF. The chain has TRBV5-1 and TRBJ2-7; 11 nucleotides agree with TRBD1. CDR1 and CDR2 (germline): SGHRS, YFSETQ. Trimming at V came to 4 bases and at J to 6 bases, leaving 6 bases not matched to a gene. The CDR3 extends over 14 amino acids.